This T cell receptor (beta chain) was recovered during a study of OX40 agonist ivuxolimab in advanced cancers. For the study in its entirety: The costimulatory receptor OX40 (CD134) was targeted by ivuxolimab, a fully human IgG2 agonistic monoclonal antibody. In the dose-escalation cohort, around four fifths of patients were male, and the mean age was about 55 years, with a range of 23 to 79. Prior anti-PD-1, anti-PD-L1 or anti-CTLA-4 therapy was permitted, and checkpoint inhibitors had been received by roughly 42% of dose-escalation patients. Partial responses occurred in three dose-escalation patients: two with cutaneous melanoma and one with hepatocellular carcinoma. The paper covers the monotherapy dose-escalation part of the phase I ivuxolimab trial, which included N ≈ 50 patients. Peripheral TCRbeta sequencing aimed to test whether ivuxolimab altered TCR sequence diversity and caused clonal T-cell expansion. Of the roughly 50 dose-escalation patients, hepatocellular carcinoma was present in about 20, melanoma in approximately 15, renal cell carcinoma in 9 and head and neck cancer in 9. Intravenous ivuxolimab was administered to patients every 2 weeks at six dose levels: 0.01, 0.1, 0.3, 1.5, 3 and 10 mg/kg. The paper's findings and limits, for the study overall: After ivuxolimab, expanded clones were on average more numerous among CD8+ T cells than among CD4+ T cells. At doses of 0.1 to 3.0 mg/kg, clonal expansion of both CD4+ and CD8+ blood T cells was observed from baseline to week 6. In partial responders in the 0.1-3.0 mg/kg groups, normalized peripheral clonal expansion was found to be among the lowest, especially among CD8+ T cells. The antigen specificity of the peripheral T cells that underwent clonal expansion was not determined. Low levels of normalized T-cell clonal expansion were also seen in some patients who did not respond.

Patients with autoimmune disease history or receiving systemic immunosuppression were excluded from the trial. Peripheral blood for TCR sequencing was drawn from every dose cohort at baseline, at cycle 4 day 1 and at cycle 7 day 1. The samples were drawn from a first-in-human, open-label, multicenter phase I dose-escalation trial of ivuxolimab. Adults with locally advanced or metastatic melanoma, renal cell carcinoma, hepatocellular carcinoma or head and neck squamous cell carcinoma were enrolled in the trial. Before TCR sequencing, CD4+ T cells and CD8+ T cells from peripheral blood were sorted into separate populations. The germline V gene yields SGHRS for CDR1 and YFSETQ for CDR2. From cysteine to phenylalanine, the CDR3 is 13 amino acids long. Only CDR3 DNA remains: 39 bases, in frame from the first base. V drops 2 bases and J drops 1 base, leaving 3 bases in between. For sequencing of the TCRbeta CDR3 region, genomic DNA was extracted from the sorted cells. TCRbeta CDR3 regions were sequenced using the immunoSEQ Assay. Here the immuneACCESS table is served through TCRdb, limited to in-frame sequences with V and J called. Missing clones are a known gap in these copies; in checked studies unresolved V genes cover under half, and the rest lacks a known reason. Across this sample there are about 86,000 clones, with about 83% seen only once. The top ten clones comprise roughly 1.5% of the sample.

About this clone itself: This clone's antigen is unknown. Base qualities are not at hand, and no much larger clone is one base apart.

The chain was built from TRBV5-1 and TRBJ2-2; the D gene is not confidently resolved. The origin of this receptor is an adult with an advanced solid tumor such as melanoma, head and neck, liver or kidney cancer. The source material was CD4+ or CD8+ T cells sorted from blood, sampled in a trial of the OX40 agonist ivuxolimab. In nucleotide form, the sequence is TGCGCCAGCAGCTTTGGGAACACCGGGGAGCTGTTTTTT. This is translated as CASSFGNTGELFF.